The 21 T cell receptor beta chains below come from one sample, sequenced in a study of T-cell reconstitution after alpha-beta-depleted transplantation in children (dated by TCRdb to the mid-2010s). Library prep was done by PCR. TCRdb shows the sequencer as Illumina HiSeq 2500. TCR library preparation used molecular barcoding, with unique molecular identifiers applied to normalize quantification of the TCRbeta repertoire. TCRdb applied fastp at Q25 and MiXCR to the public reads, then kept only in-frame beta chains. Rows merge per CDR3 protein into single entries with the most common DNA and genes. Present in this sample are roughly 4,000 distinct CDR3 sequences, under 15% of which were seen just once. The ten largest clones represent around 30% of the sample. The time point label for this specimen denotes: day 60 (about 2 months) after transplantation. The meaning of the sample's treatment or condition label: allogeneic hematopoietic cell transplantation with graft depleted of TCRalphabeta T cells and CD19 B cells.

Here the sequenced sample was PBMCs, mostly from graft donor cells, taken 60 days after TCRalphabeta/CD19-depleted stem cell transplant. Source of these receptors: a male patient aged 2 to 10 who had a stem cell transplant for acute lymphoblastic leukemia, so the T cells may come from the graft donor.

In this sample, this clonotype turned up many times. This rearrangement joins TRBV7-2 to TRBJ1-4; D is perhaps TRBD1 (6 bases). Looked up from germline, CDR1 is SGHTA and CDR2 is FQGNSA. The CDR3 totals 14 residues. Trimming removed 5 bases at V and 6 bases at J, with 13 bases between. CDR3 sequence (DNA): TGTGCCAGCAGCGGCAGGGGTGTCCATGAAAAACTGTTTTTT. Translation: CASSGRGVHEKLFF.

By sample fraction, this clonotype is large (0.1 to 1%). The chain employs TRBV7-6 and TRBJ2-7; 8 bases agree with TRBD1. The CDR3 consists of 13 residues. The germline gives CDR1 SGHVS, CDR2 FNYEAQ. V shed 2 bases and J 7 bases; nucleotides not matched to a gene: 4. The CDR3: CASSLLDRAEQYF. The CDR3 DNA reads as TGTGCCAGCAGCTTACTGGACAGGGCTGAGCAGTACTTC.

This clonotype was seen ten or more times. The chain has TRBV5-1 and TRBJ2-7; TRBD2 agrees at 12 bases. Germline lookup yields CDR1 SGHRS and CDR2 YFSETQ. The CDR3 has 15 residues. Losses at the gene ends were 5 bases for V and 3 bases for J; bases not matched to a gene: 6. The CDR3 is CASRTSGGSIYEQYF. CDR3 in DNA: TGCGCCAGCAGAACTAGCGGGGGGTCGATCTACGAGCAGTACTTC.

This clonotype has at least ten counts. The chain uses TRBV24-1 and TRBJ1-5; a possible D gene is TRBD1 (5 bases). The CDR3 is 14 residues long. Germline V gives CDR1 KGHDR, CDR2 SFDVKD. The V end lost 9 bases, the J end lost 4 bases, and 15 bases lay between the germline ends. Here the CDR3 reads CATSWGFENQPQHF. Here the CDR3 DNA reads TGTGCCACCTCGTGGGGGTTTGAAAATCAGCCCCAGCATTTT.

This clonotype was picked up many times. The chain has TRBV28 and TRBJ2-1, with 13 bases identical to TRBD2. This CDR3 has 16 amino acids. CDR1 is MDHEN and CDR2 is SYDVKM in the germline V gene. The V gene end was trimmed by 7 bases and the J gene end by 8 bases; junction bases not matched to a gene: 11. The CDR3 is CASTSPGLAGTYEQFF. CDR3 coding DNA: TGTGCCAGCACTTCCCCGGGACTAGCGGGAACTTATGAGCAGTTCTTC.

By proportion, this clonotype is medium-sized. The J gene is TRBJ2-2, the V gene TRBV20-1, with TRBD2 as a possible D gene (5 bases). V lost 4 bases to trimming and J lost 7 bases, with 19 bases between them. The CDR3 totals 15 residues. The germline gives CDR1 DFQATT, CDR2 SNEGSKA (reference sequence). The CDR3 DNA follows: TGCAGTGCTAACCTTCCGGGGAGAACCGGCGGGGAGCTGTTTTTT. As protein: CSANLPGRTGGELFF.

This clonotype was counted many times. This sequence joins TRBV6-4 and TRBJ1-3; a possible D gene is TRBD1 (5 bases). From germline, CDR1 is MRHNA and CDR2 SNTAGT. Trimming took 0 bases from V and 0 from J, leaving 21 bases between them. This CDR3 contains 20 residues. DNA for the CDR3: TGTGCCAGCAGTGACTCATCTTTGCGCGGACACCCGAGCTCTGGAAACACCATATATTTT. Its translation is CASSDSSLRGHPSSGNTIYF.

Sample share makes this clonotype large (0.1 to 1%). The chain carries TRBV29-1 and TRBJ2-6; D is perhaps TRBD1 (5 bases). V lost 6 bases and J lost 1, with 16 bases in between. CDR1 is SQVTM and CDR2 is ANQGSEA in the germline V gene. CDR3 length equals 16 residues. Here the CDR3 DNA reads TGCAGCGTCCTAGGGGCAGGGCAGTCTGGGGCCAACGTCCTGACTTTC. Protein product: CSVLGAGQSGANVLTF.

This clonotype is medium-sized within its sample. The rearrangement joins TRBV28 to TRBJ2-1, with D maybe TRBD1 (5 bases). V was shortened by 5 bases and J by 0 bases, with 11 bases between the two germline ends. Germline lookup yields CDR1 MDHEN and CDR2 SYDVKM. The CDR3 totals 15 residues. The CDR3 coding sequence is TGTGCCAGCAGTATTGGGGCGCGCTCCTACAATGAGCAGTTCTTC. It yields the protein CASSIGARSYNEQFF.

This clonotype was counted at least ten times. This sequence joins TRBV11-2 and TRBJ2-2; D gene ambiguous. The ends were cut back, 5 bases at V and 11 bases at J, with 12 bases in the middle. The CDR3 loop spans 12 amino acids. The germline gives CDR1 SGHAT, CDR2 FQNNGV. CDR3 amino acids: CASSPYNPELFF. The DNA of the CDR3 is TGTGCCAGCAGCCCTTATAACCCCGAGCTGTTTTTT.

This clonotype was seen many times. The J gene is TRBJ2-3, the V gene TRBV7-2, with 9 bases lining up with TRBD2. Per the germline V gene, CDR1 is SGHTA and CDR2 is FQGNSA. The CDR3 runs to 13 residues. The junction had 2 bases not matched to a gene; V was cut back by 9 bases and J by 1 base. The DNA of the CDR3 is TGTGCCAGTAAGCGGGGGGGCACAGATACGCAGTATTTT. Translating gives CASKRGGTDTQYF.

The genes are TRBV5-1 and TRBJ1-1; a weak D match, TRBD1 (5 bases). The CDR3 is 13 residues long. Germline CDR1 SGHRS, CDR2 YFSETQ. Trimming took off 5 bases at V and 6 bases at J, with 14 bases between the two ends. CDR3 DNA sequence: TGCGCCAGCAGTCGCGGGGACGGGGCTGAAGCTTTCTTT. This gives the protein CASSRGDGAEAFF.

The table lists this clonotype with a count of one. It is unclear where the CDR3 begins or ends on the DNA, so no DNA is shown, and the CDR3 is as TCRdb lists it. The chain has TRBV7-5 and TRBJ2-1; TRBD2, the D gene given by the table, was not confirmed from the DNA. TRBV7-5 has pseudogene status. The CDR3 comprises 16 residues, both ends counted. The CDR3 is CSSVPAGHGPKRWQFF.

By share, this clonotype counts as large (0.1 to 1%). The chain combines TRBV28 with TRBJ2-1; possible D gene TRBD2, 6 bases. With 2 bases removed from V and 6 bases from J, the gap between germline ends came to 11 bases. Germline V gives CDR1 MDHEN, CDR2 SYDVKM. The CDR3 runs to 14 residues. CDR3 region: CASSLPHGGNEQFF. CDR3 DNA: TGTGCCAGCAGTTTACCCCACGGGGGCAATGAGCAGTTCTTC.

Ten or more counts support this clonotype. This chain connects TRBV19 to TRBJ2-2; D not resolved. The germline V and J ends were trimmed by 4 bases and 1 base, with 10 bases remaining between them. The germline V gene has CDR1 LNHDA and CDR2 SQIVND (reference sequence). This CDR3 contains 15 residues. The chain's CDR3 is CASSTGPRNTGELFF. The CDR3 DNA reads TGTGCCAGTAGTACGGGCCCCAGGAACACCGGGGAGCTGTTTTTT. Complete variable domain (other parts from reference TRBV19 and TRBJ2-2): DGGITQSPKYLFRKEGQNVTLSCEQNLNHDAMYWYRQDPGQGLRLIYYSQIVNDFQKGDIAEGYSVSREKKESFPLTVTSAQKNPTAFYLCASSTGPRNTGELFFGEGSRLTVL.

There are many counts of this clonotype. The gene calls are TRBV11-2 and TRBJ2-5; maybe TRBD2 (5 bases). The germline gives CDR1 SGHAT, CDR2 FQNNGV. The CDR3 has 18 amino acids. Deletions cut 5 bases from V and 1 base from J, with 23 bases between. CDR3 nucleotides: TGTGCCAGCAGCCCGGGGATAGCGCCTAACATTCCCCAAGAGACCCAGTACTTC. Protein sequence: CASSPGIAPNIPQETQYF.

This clonotype was detected ten times or more. The V and J genes are TRBV5-1 and TRBJ2-5; TRBD2 aligns across 11 bases. J gave up 1 base and V 9 bases, and 11 bases lay outside the gene matches. The CDR3 consists of 16 residues. Germline V lookup: CDR1 SGHRS, CDR2 YFSETQ. CDR3 in DNA: TGCGCCACGGCAGTCACTCTAGCGGGGGGCCAAGAGACCCAGTACTTC. This gives the protein CATAVTLAGGQETQYF. Based on the CDR3 plus reference TRBV5-1 and TRBJ2-5, the full variable domain is KAGVTQTPRYLIKTRGQQVTLSCSPISGHRSVSWYQQTPGQGLQFLFEYFSETQRNKGNFPGRFSGRQFSNSRSEMNVSTLELGDSALYLCATAVTLAGGQETQYFGPGTRLLVL.

This clonotype was counted at least ten times. The chain combines TRBV12-3 or TRBV12-4 with TRBJ2-7; D is possibly TRBD2 (5 bases). The length of the CDR3 is 16 residues. V was cut by 6 bases and J by 1 base, with 19 bases left in between. The CDR3, as DNA: TGTGCCAGCAGCCGCGACGGCGGGCGTCTGTCCTACGAGCAGTACTTC. Translating it yields CASSRDGGRLSYEQYF.

This clonotype is labeled as medium-sized (0.01 to 0.1%). This rearrangement joins TRBV7-9 to TRBJ1-2; TRBD1 matches 9 bases. Germline-derived CDR1 and CDR2 are SEHNR and FQNEAQ (reference sequence). The CDR3 extends over 16 amino acids. V lost 1 base, J lost 3 bases, and 6 bases stayed unmatched. The CDR3 is CASSLGGQGSHYGYTF. In nucleotides, the CDR3 is TGTGCCAGCAGCTTAGGAGGACAGGGGTCCCACTATGGCTACACCTTC.

By sample share, this clonotype is medium-sized (0.01 to 0.1%). This chain links TRBV7-2 with TRBJ2-5; D gene uncertain. CDR3 size: 11 residues. The germline CDR1 and CDR2 sequences are SGHTA and FQGNSA. V lost 7 bases and J lost 7, with 10 bases in between. The CDR3 reads CASTGQRTQYF. The CDR3 DNA is TGTGCCAGCACTGGGCAACGGACCCAGTACTTC.

This clonotype is deemed medium-sized. The rearrangement links TRBV6-5 to TRBJ1-5; possible D gene TRBD1, 5 bases. The ends were cut back, 8 bases at V and 0 bases at J, with 17 bases in the middle. The V gene's germline CDR1 is MNHEY and CDR2 SVGAGI. This CDR3 is 16 amino acids long. The CDR3 loop is CASLPREKDSNQPQHF. The CDR3 DNA reads TGTGCCAGCCTTCCCAGGGAGAAAGATAGCAATCAGCCCCAGCATTTT.